The rows below give T cell receptor beta chains drawn from one sample of a study of radiation and T cells in renal cell carcinoma. Method: immunoSEQ multiplex PCR; TCRdb's copy keeps in-frame clones and lacks some. The sample holds some 100,000 clones, under 90% seen once. This specimen consisted of blood, obtained from a patient whose treatment included radiotherapy and nephrectomy. The source is a man in his fifties or sixties with renal cell carcinoma. The CDR3 runs from the conserved cysteine through the conserved F or W. A D gene is named only where the DNA matches it firmly. Some rows mark clone size as missing; the rest say once, few, many or name a class of expanded clone.

D	V	size	J	DNA	CDR3
-	TRBV7-9	-	TRBJ2-7	TGTGCCAGCAGCCAGGCTCAAGCAACCGAGCAGTACTTC	CASSQAQATEQYF
-	TRBV4-2	-	TRBJ2-2	TGTGCCAGCAGCCAAGATTTCTCGAACACCGGGGAGCTGTTTTTT	CASSQDFSNTGELFF
TRBD2	TRBV4-1	-	TRBJ2-1	TGCGCCAGCAGCCATGGGGCTAGCGGGAGGGCCTTTCCGTTCTTC	CASSHGASGRAFPFF
-	TRBV5-4	once	TRBJ2-5	TGTGCCAGCACCCGGGGATCGCAGTACCTCCAAGAGACCCAGTACTTC	CASTRGSQYLQETQYF
TRBD2	TRBV5-1	-	TRBJ2-2	TGCGCCAGCAGCGTTGAAGCGGGAGACACCGGGGAGCTGTTTTTT	CASSVEAGDTGELFF
-	TRBV21-1	-	TRBJ2-1	TGTGCCAGCAGCAAAGACTCGGCTAGCGGGACAAAAAGGGACAATGAGCAGTTCTTC	CASSKDSASGTKRDNEQFF
-	TRBV11-1	-	TRBJ2-7	TGTGCCAGCAGCGGGACTTACGGTCTCGAGCAGTACTTC	CASSGTYGLEQYF
TRBD2	TRBV25-1	-	TRBJ2-1	TGTGCCAGCAGGCCCCGGCTAGCGGGAGAGAATGAGCAGTTCTTC	CASRPRLAGENEQFF
-	TRBV7-3	few	TRBJ2-3	TGTGCCAGCAGCCTCGGAGTGAGAGTGGGGGCTGATACGCAGTATTTT	CASSLGVRVGADTQYF
-	TRBV19	-	TRBJ2-1	TGTGCCAGTAGTATCCCCGAGGCCAATGAGCAGTTCTTC	CASSIPEANEQFF
TRBD2	TRBV18	once	TRBJ2-3	TGTGCCAGCTCACCACCGACTAGCACAAGCACAGATACGCAGTATTTT	CASSPPTSTSTDTQYF
TRBD1	TRBV4-2	-	TRBJ1-3	TGTGCCAGCAGCCAACCGGGACAGAACTCTGGAAACACCATATATTTT	CASSQPGQNSGNTIYF
-	TRBV28	-	TRBJ1-1	TGTGCCAGCAGTATATTCGGTCAGAGGGCCACTGAAGCTTTCTTT	CASSIFGQRATEAFF
-	TRBV6-1	once	TRBJ2-7	TGTGCCAGCAGTGTTTCGGTACTCTCCCCCTACGAGCAGTACTTC	CASSVSVLSPYEQYF
-	TRBV6-1	-	TRBJ1-5	TGTGCCAGCAGTGGACAGGTTAGCAATCAGCCCCAGCATTTT	CASSGQVSNQPQHF
-	TRBV19	-	TRBJ1-5	TGTGCCTCCCGGTCTTCTAATAGCAATCAGCCCCAGCATTTT	CASRSSNSNQPQHF
-	TRBV18	-	TRBJ2-5	TGTGCCAGCTCACCACCTCAAGGGACCCAGTACTTC	CASSPPQGTQYF